This T cell receptor (beta chain) emerged from a study of blood T cell repertoires in COVID-19. Whole-study context: Acute and convalescent COVID-19 samples came from the United States, Italy and Spain. The cDNA or gDNA used as material had been derived from T cells, B-cell-depleted T cells, or PBMCs.

Source study methods: Reference gene primer amplification in the assay estimated nucleated cell counts. TCRdb's copy holds only in-frame clones and misses some; the assay was immunoSEQ multiplex PCR. Clone size and the V and J calls come from that table; the DNA yielded D and trimming. The sample yields 200,000 or so clones, roughly 88% seen once. The CDR3 is 15 residues long. The V gene end was trimmed by 1 base and the J gene end by 7 bases; junction bases not matched to a gene: 10. CDR1 is SGHRS, CDR2 YFSETQ, per germline. Sequencing input: peripheral blood. The chain has TRBV5-1 and TRBJ2-5, with 7 bases that match TRBD1. The origin of this receptor is a human donor in a cohort sampled during active COVID-19. The CDR3 sequence: CASSLYHGRTGTQYF. In nucleotides, the CDR3 is TGCGCCAGCAGCTTGTATCATGGCAGGACAGGGACCCAGTACTTC.